A selection of T cell receptor beta chains follows, all from one sample in a study of shared clonotypes between healthy human individuals. Only in-frame clones appear in the TCRdb table, and some are missing; sequencing was by immunoSEQ multiplex PCR. The table shows over 2 million clones, with around 96% occurring only once. Sequencing was performed on naive CD8+ T cells sorted from blood. The receptor source for this set is a man younger than 35 in good health. Each CDR3 is given with its conserved first and last residue. D genes are given only for firm matches. Some rows mark clone size as missing; the rest say once, few, many or name a class of expanded clone.

.	TRBJ1-4	TRBV27	once	CASSPGTTNEKLFF	TGTGCCAGCAGCCCAGGGACAACTAATGAAAAACTGTTTTTT
.	TRBJ1-1	TRBV18	.	CASSLPLEGPMNTEAFF	TGTGCCAGCTCACTACCCTTAGAGGGTCCGATGAACACTGAAGCTTTCTTT
.	TRBJ1-5	TRBV10-1	.	CASSQGPNQPQHF	TGCGCCAGCAGTCAGGGGCCTAATCAGCCCCAGCATTTT
.	TRBJ2-5	TRBV15	.	CATSRVGLEGQYF	TGTGCCACCAGCAGAGTGGGACTGGAAGGGCAGTACTTC
.	TRBJ2-7	TRBV27	.	CASSLTITYEQYF	TGTGCCAGCAGTTTAACTATTACCTACGAGCAGTACTTC
TRBD1	TRBJ2-7	TRBV6-6	.	CASSYLQGSEQYF	TGTGCCAGCAGTTACTTACAGGGGAGCGAGCAGTACTTC
.	TRBJ2-7	TRBV4-1	.	CASSQDWGPSYEQYF	TGCGCCAGCAGCCAAGATTGGGGACCTTCCTACGAGCAGTACTTC
.	TRBJ1-3	TRBV29-1	.	CSVEEESSGNTIYF	TGCAGCGTTGAAGAAGAAAGCTCTGGAAACACCATATATTTT
.	TRBJ2-6	TRBV27	.	CASSLTGAGANVLTF	TGTGCCAGCAGTTTAACAGGCGCTGGGGCCAACGTCCTGACTTTC
TRBD1	TRBJ2-7	TRBV27	.	CASSSGQGSYEQYF	TGTGCCAGCAGTTCCGGACAGGGTTCCTACGAGCAGTACTTC
.	TRBJ1-4	TRBV28	once	CASSPPWVF	TGTGCCAGCAGCCCCCCCTGGGTTTTT
.	TRBJ2-1	TRBV11-2	.	CASSLDLEGRDEQFF	TGTGCCAGCAGCTTAGATCTTGAGGGAAGGGATGAGCAGTTCTTC
TRBD1	TRBJ2-2	TRBV5-4	.	CASSLTGGDPGELFF	TGTGCCAGCAGCCTGACAGGGGGGGACCCCGGGGAGCTGTTTTTT
.	TRBJ2-2	TRBV27	.	CASSSQNANTGELFF	TGTGCCAGCAGTTCGCAAAACGCGAACACCGGGGAGCTGTTTTTT
.	TRBJ1-6	TRBV27	.	CASTIAGNSPLHF	TGTGCCAGCACGATCGCGGGTAATTCACCCCTCCACTTT
.	TRBJ2-1	TRBV6-5	.	CASSYDVSDANEQFF	TGTGCCAGCAGTTACGACGTGAGTGATGCGAATGAGCAGTTCTTC
.	TRBJ2-7	TRBV11-2	.	CASSLDGGRDEQYF	TGTGCCAGCAGCTTAGATGGCGGACGGGACGAGCAGTACTTC
.	TRBJ2-7	TRBV6-1	once	CASSDWTASYEQYF	TGTGCCAGCAGTGATTGGACAGCCTCCTACGAGCAGTACTTC
.	TRBJ2-7	TRBV7-8	.	CASSLEPWGSYEQYF	TGTGCCAGCAGCTTAGAGCCGTGGGGGTCCTACGAGCAGTACTTC
.	TRBJ1-5	TRBV30	.	CAWGVGWGQPQHF	TGTGCCTGGGGGGTGGGCTGGGGACAGCCCCAGCATTTT
.	TRBJ2-7	TRBV29-1	.	CSVEQGEGYEQYF	TGCAGCGTTGAGCAGGGGGAGGGTTACGAGCAGTACTTC
.	TRBJ2-5	TRBV13	once	CASSSTGHLSETQYF	TGTGCCAGCAGCTCCACGGGACACCTTAGCGAGACCCAGTACTTC
.	TRBJ2-6	TRBV6-4	.	CASSYEKDRFSGANVLTF	TGTGCCAGCAGTTACGAGAAGGACAGATTTTCTGGGGCCAACGTCCTGACTTTC
TRBD2	TRBJ2-1	TRBV5-1	.	CASSLGAPGGEQFF	TGCGCCAGCAGCTTGGGGGCCCCGGGAGGTGAGCAGTTCTTC
TRBD2	TRBJ2-7	TRBV27	.	CASSLAGESYEQYF	TGTGCCAGCAGTTTGGCGGGGGAGTCCTACGAGCAGTACTTC
.	TRBJ2-1	TRBV9	.	CASSASGLQNNEQFF	TGTGCCAGCAGCGCCTCGGGACTCCAAAACAATGAGCAGTTCTTC
TRBD2	TRBJ2-1	TRBV4-3	.	CASSPALLTSDTSNEQFF	TGCGCCAGCAGCCCTGCCCTCTTGACTAGCGATACTAGCAATGAGCAGTTCTTC
TRBD1	TRBJ2-3	TRBV6-5	.	CAAWGQGLTDTQYF	TGTGCCGCCTGGGGACAGGGGCTAACAGATACGCAGTATTTT
TRBD2	TRBJ2-7	TRBV6-5	.	CASSLSLAGGSYEQYF	TGTGCCAGCAGTTTAAGCCTAGCGGGAGGCTCCTACGAGCAGTACTTC
TRBD1	TRBJ1-3	TRBV4-1	.	CASSLRQGLTSSGNTIYF	TGCGCCAGCAGCCTTCGACAGGGGCTCACTAGCTCTGGAAACACCATATATTTT
.	TRBJ2-7	TRBV29-1	.	CSVEGSVLGDSSEQYF	TGCAGCGTTGAAGGAAGCGTATTAGGGGACTCTTCTGAGCAGTACTTC
TRBD1	TRBJ2-7	TRBV27	.	CASSFEGQSYEQYF	TGTGCCAGCAGTTTCGAGGGACAGAGCTACGAGCAGTACTTC
TRBD1	TRBJ2-5	TRBV6-5	.	CASSYFPQGAGETQYF	TGTGCCAGCAGTTACTTCCCACAGGGGGCGGGGGAGACCCAGTACTTC
TRBD1	TRBJ1-1	TRBV7-9	.	CASSLGDGQGAKKAFF	TGTGCCAGCAGCTTAGGTGATGGGCAGGGGGCGAAGAAAGCTTTCTTT
.	TRBJ1-1	TRBV2	.	CASSEFRTEAFF	TGTGCCAGCAGTGAATTTCGCACTGAAGCTTTCTTT
.	TRBJ1-1	TRBV5-4	.	CASIGPGNTEAFF	TGTGCCAGCATCGGGCCGGGGAACACTGAAGCTTTCTTT
.	TRBJ2-7	TRBV27	.	CASSLSLPSEQYF	TGTGCCAGCAGTTTGTCCCTTCCGAGTGAGCAGTACTTC
TRBD2	TRBJ2-2	TRBV19	.	CASTLAGTGELFF	TGTGCCAGTACGCTAGCGGGGACCGGGGAGCTGTTTTTT
.	TRBJ2-7	TRBV2	.	CASSEDPDSFHYEQYF	TGTGCCAGCAGTGAAGATCCTGACTCCTTCCACTACGAGCAGTACTTC
.	TRBJ2-7	TRBV5-1	.	CASSLERAYEQYF	TGCGCCAGCAGCTTGGAGCGAGCCTACGAGCAGTACTTC
.	TRBJ1-2	TRBV30	.	CAWILDSAYYGYTF	TGTGCCTGGATCCTGGACAGTGCCTACTATGGCTACACCTTC
TRBD2	TRBJ2-1	TRBV4-1	.	CASSQDLAGEDNEQFF	TGCGCCAGCAGCCAAGATCTAGCGGGAGAGGACAATGAGCAGTTCTTC
.	TRBJ2-7	TRBV5-6	.	CASSLARGWEEQYF	TGTGCCAGCAGCTTAGCCAGGGGATGGGAAGAGCAGTACTTC
.	TRBJ1-2	TRBV10-3	.	CAISEWVGYGYTF	TGTGCCATCAGTGAATGGGTTGGATATGGCTACACCTTC
TRBD1	TRBJ2-7	TRBV13	.	CASSTRQGPPVYEQYF	TGTGCCAGCAGCACACGACAGGGACCTCCAGTTTACGAGCAGTACTTC
.	TRBJ2-7	TRBV10-3	.	CAISESGQVYEQYF	TGTGCCATCAGTGAGTCGGGCCAGGTCTACGAGCAGTACTTC
TRBD2	TRBJ2-7	TRBV11-1	.	CASSWGLAATYEQYF	TGTGCCAGCAGCTGGGGACTAGCGGCAACCTACGAGCAGTACTTC
TRBD2	TRBJ2-7	TRBV9	.	CASSVSKLTSVYEQYF	TGTGCCAGCAGCGTCTCCAAGTTGACTAGCGTGTACGAGCAGTACTTC
.	TRBJ2-7	TRBV14	.	CASSQGAGGIYEQYF	TGTGCCAGCAGCCAAGGTGCAGGGGGGATCTACGAGCAGTACTTC
.	TRBJ1-2	TRBV11-3	.	CASSPRGGAHNYGYTF	TGTGCCAGCAGCCCAAGGGGGGGGGCGCACAACTATGGCTACACCTTC
TRBD1	TRBJ2-1	TRBV6-5	.	CASSKGGVPHNEQFF	TGTGCCAGCAGTAAAGGGGGCGTTCCCCACAATGAGCAGTTCTTC
.	TRBJ1-1	TRBV5-1	.	CASSAGQMNTEAFF	TGCGCCAGCAGCGCAGGACAGATGAACACTGAAGCTTTCTTT
.	TRBJ2-5	TRBV10-1	once	CASSEYDSQETQYF	TGCGCCAGCAGTGAATACGACAGCCAAGAGACCCAGTACTTC
TRBD2	TRBJ2-7	TRBV6-1	few	CASSEEVAGAYEQYF	TGTGCCAGCAGTGAGGAAGTAGCGGGGGCCTACGAGCAGTACTTC
TRBD2	TRBJ2-3	TRBV2	.	CASSDQGLAGTDTQYF	TGTGCCAGCAGTGACCAGGGACTAGCGGGTACAGATACGCAGTATTTT